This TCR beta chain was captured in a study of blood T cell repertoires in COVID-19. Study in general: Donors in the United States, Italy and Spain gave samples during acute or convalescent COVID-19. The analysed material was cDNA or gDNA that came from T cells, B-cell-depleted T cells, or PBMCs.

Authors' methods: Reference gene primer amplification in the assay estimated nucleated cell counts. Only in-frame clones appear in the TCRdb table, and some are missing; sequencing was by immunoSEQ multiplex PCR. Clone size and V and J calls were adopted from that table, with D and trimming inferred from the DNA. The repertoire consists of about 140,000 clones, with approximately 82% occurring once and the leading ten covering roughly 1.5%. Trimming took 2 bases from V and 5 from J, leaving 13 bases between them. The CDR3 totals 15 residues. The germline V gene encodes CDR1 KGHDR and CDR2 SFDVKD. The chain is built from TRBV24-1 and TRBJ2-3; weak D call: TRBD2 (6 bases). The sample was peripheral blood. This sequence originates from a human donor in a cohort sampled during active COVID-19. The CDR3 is CATSDWPEGGDTQYF. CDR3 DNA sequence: TGTGCCACCAGTGATTGGCCGGAGGGAGGAGATACGCAGTATTTT.